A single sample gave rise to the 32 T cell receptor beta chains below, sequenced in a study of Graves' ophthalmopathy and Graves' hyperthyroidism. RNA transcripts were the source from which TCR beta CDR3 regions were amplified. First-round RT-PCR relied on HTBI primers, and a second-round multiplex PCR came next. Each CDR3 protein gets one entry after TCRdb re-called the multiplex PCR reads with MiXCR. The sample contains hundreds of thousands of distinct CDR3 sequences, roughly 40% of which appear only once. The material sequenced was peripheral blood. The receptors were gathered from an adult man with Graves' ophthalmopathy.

CDR3 DNA sequence: TGTGCCGCGCCGGGACAGATGAACACTGAAGCTTTCTTT. Protein product: CAAPGQMNTEAFF. The chain has TRBV25-1 and TRBJ1-1; 7 positions match TRBD1. Germline V gives CDR1 MGHDK, CDR2 SYGVNS. Losses at the gene ends were 11 bases for V and 0 bases for J; bases not matched to a gene: 6. The CDR3 consists of 13 residues.

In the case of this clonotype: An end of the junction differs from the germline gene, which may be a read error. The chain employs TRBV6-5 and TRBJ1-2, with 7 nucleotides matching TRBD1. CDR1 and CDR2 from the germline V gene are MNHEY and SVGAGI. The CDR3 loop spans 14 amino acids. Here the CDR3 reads CASSSTGSNYSYTF. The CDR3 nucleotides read TGTGCCAGCAGTTCGACAGGGTCCAACTATAGCTACACCTTC.

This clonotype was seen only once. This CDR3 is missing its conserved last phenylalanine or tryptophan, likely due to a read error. CDR3 coding DNA: TGCAGTGCTAGTATCCCGGTGAACACTGAAGCTTTCCTT. This gives the protein CSASIPVNTEAFL. V usage is TRBV20-1 and J usage is TRBJ1-1; D call uncertain. V was cut by 3 bases and J by 0 bases, with 8 bases left in between. The CDR3 totals 13 residues. Germline V CDR1 and CDR2: DFQATT, SNEGSKA (reference sequence).

The DNA for the CDR3 is TGTGCCAGCAGCTCGACTAAAAGGGGTCAAGAGACCCAGTACTTC. Its protein product is CASSSTKRGQETQYF. The chain combines TRBV7-9 with TRBJ2-5; either TRBD1 or TRBD2 may supply D (5 bases each). The CDR3 runs to 15 residues. Trimming cost V 4 bases and J 2 bases, with 14 bases left between them. CDR1 is SEHNR, CDR2 FQNEAQ, per germline (reference sequence). Full variable domain (remainder filled in from reference TRBV7-9 and TRBJ2-5): DTGVSQNPRHKITKRGQNVTFRCDPISEHNRLYWYRQTLGQGPEFLTYFQNEAQLEKSRLLSDRFSAERPKGSFSTLEIQRTEQGDSAMYLCASSSTKRGQETQYFGPGTRLLVL.

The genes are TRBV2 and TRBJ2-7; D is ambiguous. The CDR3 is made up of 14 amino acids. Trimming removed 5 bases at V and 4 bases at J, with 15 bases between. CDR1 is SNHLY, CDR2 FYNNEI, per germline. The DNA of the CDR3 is TGTGCCAGCAGTTATTCGGGTCCAGGTTACGAGCAGTACTTC. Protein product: CASSYSGPGYEQYF. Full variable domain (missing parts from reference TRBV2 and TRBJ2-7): EPEVTQTPSHQVTQMGQEVILRCVPISNHLYFYWYRQILGQKVEFLVSFYNNEISEKSEIFDDQFSVERPDGSNFTLKIRSTKLEDSAMYFCASSYSGPGYEQYFGPGTRLTVT.

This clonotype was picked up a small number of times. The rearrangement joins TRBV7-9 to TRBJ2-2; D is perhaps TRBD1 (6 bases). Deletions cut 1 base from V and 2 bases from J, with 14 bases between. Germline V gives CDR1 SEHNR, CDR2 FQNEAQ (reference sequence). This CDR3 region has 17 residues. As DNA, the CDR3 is TGTGCCAGCAGCTTAGGTCCCGCAGGGGTCAACACCGGGGAGCTGTTTTTT. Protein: CASSLGPAGVNTGELFF.

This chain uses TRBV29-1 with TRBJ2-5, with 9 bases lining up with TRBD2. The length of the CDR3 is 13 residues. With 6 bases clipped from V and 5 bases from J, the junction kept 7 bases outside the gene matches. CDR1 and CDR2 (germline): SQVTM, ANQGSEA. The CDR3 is CSVRGGIAETQYF. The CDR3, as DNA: TGCAGCGTGCGGGGGGGTATCGCGGAGACCCAGTACTTC.

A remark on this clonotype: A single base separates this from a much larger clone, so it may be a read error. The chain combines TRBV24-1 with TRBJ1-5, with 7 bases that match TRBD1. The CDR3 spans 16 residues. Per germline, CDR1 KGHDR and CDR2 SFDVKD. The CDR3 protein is CASSLSSGTENQPQRF. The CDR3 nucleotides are TGTGCCAGCAGTTTATCGTCCGGGACAGAGAATCAGCCCCAGCGTTTT.

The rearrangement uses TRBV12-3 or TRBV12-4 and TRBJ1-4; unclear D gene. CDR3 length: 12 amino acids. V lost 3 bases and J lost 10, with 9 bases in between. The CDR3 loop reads CASSFLSRKLFF. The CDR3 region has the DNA TGTGCCAGCAGTTTTCTATCAAGAAAACTGTTTTTT.

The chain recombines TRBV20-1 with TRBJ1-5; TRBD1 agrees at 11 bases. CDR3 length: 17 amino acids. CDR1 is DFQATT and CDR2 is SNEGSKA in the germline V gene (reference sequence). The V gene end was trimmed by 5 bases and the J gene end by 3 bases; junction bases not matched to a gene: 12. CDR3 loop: CSAHQIGTGGDNQPQHF. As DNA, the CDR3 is TGCAGTGCTCATCAAATCGGGACAGGGGGTGACAATCAGCCCCAGCATTTT.

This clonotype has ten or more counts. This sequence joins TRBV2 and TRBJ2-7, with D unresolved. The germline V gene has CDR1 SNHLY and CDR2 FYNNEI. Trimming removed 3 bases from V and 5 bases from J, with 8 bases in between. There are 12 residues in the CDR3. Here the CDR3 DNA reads TGTGCCAGCAGTGATCGGAGACACGAGCAGTACTTC. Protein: CASSDRRHEQYF.

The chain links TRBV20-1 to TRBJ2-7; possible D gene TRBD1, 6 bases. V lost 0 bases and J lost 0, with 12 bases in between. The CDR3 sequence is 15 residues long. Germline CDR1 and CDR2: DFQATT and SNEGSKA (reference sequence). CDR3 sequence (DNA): TGCAGTGCTAGAGATACAGGACAGAGCTCCTACGAGCAGTACTTC. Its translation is CSARDTGQSSYEQYF.

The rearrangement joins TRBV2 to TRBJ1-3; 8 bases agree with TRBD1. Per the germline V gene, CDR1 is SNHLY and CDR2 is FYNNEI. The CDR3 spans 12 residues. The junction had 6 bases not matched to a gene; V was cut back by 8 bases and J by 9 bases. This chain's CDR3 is CASGQGQITIYF. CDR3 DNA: TGTGCCAGCGGACAGGGACAGATCACCATATATTTT.

The CDR3 loop reads CASSLGRTYTEAFF. In DNA form, the CDR3 reads TGTGCCAGCAGCTTAGGCAGGACATACACTGAAGCTTTCTTT. The chain is built from TRBV13 and TRBJ1-1; a weak D match, TRBD1 (5 bases). The germline V gene has CDR1 PRHDT and CDR2 FYEKMQ (reference sequence). There are 14 residues in the CDR3. V was trimmed by 0 bases and J by 3 bases, leaving 8 bases between them.

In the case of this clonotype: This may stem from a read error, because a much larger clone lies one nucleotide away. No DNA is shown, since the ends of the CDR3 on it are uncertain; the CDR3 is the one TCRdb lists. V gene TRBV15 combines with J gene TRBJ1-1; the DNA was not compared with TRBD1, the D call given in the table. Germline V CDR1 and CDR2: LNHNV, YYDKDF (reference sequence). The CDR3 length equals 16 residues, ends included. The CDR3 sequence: CATSRVGRGAGTEALF.

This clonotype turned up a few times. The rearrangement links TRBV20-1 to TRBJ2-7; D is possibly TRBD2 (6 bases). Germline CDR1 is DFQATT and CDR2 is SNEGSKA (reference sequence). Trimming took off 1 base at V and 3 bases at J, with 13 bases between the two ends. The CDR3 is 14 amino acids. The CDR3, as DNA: TGCAGTGCTAGAGCTGCGGGACTGAACTACGAGCAGTACTTC. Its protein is CSARAAGLNYEQYF.

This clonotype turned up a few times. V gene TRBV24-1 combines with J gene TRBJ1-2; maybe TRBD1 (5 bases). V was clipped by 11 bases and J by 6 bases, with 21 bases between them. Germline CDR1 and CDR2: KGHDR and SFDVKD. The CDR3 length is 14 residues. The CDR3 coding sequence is TGTGCCAGCTCACCACCGGTCAGGGAAGATGGCTACACCTTC. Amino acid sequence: CASSPPVREDGYTF.

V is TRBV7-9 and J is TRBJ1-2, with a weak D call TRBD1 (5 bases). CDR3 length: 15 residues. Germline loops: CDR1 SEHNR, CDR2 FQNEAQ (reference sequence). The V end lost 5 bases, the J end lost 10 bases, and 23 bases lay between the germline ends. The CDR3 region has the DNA TGTGCCAGCAGCCAAGGCGGGGCCCCCGTATGGGCCTACACCTTC. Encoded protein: CASSQGGAPVWAYTF.

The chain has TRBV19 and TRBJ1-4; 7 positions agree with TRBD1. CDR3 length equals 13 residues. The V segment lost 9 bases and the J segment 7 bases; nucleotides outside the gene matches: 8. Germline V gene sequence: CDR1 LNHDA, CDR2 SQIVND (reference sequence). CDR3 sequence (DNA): TGTGCCAGCAGCATGACAGGGTTTGAAAAACTGTTTTTT. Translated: CASSMTGFEKLFF. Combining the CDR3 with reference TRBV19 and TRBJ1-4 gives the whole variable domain DGGITQSPKYLFRKEGQNVTLSCEQNLNHDAMYWYRQDPGQGLRLIYYSQIVNDFQKGDIAEGYSVSREKKESFPLTVTSAQKNPTAFYLCASSMTGFEKLFFGSGTQLSVL.

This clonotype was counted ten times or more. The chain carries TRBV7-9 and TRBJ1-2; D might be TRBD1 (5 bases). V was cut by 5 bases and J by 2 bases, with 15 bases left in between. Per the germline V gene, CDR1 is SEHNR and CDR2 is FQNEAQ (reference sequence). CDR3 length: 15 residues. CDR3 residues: CASSKSGTMNYGYTF. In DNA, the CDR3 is TGTGCCAGCAGCAAATCCGGGACGATGAACTATGGCTACACCTTC.

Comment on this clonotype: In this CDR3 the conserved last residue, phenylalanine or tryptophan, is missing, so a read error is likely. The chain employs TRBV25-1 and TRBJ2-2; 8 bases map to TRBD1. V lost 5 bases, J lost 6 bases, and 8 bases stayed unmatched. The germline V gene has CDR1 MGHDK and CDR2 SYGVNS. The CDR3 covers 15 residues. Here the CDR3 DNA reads TGTGCCAGCAGTTCCACCGGGACAGGTTCCGGGGAGCTGTTTTAT. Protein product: CASSSTGTGSGELFY.

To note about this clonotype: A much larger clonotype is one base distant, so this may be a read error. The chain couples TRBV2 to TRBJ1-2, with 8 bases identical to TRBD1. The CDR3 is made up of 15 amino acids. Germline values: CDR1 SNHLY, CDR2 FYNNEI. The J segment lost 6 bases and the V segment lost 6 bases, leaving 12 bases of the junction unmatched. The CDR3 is CASSQSPAGGHGYTF. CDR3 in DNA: TGTGCCAGCAGCCAAAGCCCTGCAGGGGGCCATGGCTACACCTTC.

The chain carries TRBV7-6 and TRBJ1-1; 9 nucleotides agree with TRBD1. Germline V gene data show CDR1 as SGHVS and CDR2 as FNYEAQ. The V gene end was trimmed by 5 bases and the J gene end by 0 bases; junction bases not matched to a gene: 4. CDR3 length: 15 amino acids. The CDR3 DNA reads TGTGCCAGCAGCAAGACAGGGGGGATGAACACTGAAGCTTTCTTT. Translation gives CASSKTGGMNTEAFF.

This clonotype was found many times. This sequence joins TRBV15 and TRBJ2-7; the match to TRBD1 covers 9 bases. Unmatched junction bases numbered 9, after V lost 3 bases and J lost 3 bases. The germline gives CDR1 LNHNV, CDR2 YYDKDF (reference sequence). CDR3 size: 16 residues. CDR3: CATSRSPGQGSYEQYF. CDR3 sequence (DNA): TGTGCCACCAGCAGGTCCCCCGGACAGGGGAGCTACGAGCAGTACTTC.

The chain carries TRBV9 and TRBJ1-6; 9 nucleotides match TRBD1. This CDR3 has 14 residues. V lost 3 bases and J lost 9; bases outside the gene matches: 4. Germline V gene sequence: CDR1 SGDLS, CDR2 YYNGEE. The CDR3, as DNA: TGTGCCAGCAGCGGCCGGGACAGGGTTTCACCCCTCCACTTT. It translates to CASSGRDRVSPLHF.

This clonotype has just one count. For the CDR3, the DNA is TGTGCCAGCAGTGATAGTGCCGGGGCCAATTCACCCCTCCACTTT. Its translation: CASSDSAGANSPLHF. The gene calls are TRBV25-1 and TRBJ1-6; maybe TRBD1 (5 bases). Per germline, CDR1 MGHDK and CDR2 SYGVNS. The V end was cut by 3 bases, the J end by 7 bases, with 13 bases between. The CDR3 is 15 residues long.

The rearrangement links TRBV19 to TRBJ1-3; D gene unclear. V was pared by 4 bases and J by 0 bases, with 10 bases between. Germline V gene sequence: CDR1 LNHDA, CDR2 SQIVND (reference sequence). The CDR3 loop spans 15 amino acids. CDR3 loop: CASSTSVSSGNTIYF. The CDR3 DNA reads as TGTGCCAGTAGTACCTCGGTGAGCTCTGGAAACACCATATATTTT. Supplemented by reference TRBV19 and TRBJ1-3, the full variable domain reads DGGITQSPKYLFRKEGQNVTLSCEQNLNHDAMYWYRQDPGQGLRLIYYSQIVNDFQKGDIAEGYSVSREKKESFPLTVTSAQKNPTAFYLCASSTSVSSGNTIYFGEGSWLTVV.

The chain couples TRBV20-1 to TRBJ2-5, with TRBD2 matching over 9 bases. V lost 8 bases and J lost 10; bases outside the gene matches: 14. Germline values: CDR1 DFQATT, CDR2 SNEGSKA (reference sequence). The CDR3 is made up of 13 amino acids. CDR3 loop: CSTLRWTSDDQYF. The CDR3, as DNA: TGCAGTACTCTCCGGTGGACTAGCGATGACCAGTACTTC.

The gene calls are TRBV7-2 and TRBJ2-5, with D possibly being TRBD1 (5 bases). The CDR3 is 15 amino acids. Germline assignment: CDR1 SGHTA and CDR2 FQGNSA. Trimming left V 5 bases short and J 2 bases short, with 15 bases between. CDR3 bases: TGTGCCAGCAGCCAGGGTGGTTTTGAACAAGAGACCCAGTACTTC. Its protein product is CASSQGGFEQETQYF.

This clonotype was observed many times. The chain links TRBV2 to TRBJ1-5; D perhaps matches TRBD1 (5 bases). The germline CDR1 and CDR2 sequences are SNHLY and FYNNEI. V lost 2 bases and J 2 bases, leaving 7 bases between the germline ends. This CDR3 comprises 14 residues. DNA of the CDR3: TGTGCCAGCAGTGAAACGGGGGGCAATCAGCCCCAGCATTTT. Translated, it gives CASSETGGNQPQHF.

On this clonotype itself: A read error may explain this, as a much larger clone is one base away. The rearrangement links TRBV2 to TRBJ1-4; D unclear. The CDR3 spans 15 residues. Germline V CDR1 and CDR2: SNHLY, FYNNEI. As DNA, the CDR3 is TGTGCCCGCAGTGTGGCCTCAGGACTCAATGAAAAACTGTTTTTT. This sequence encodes CARSVASGLNEKLFF.

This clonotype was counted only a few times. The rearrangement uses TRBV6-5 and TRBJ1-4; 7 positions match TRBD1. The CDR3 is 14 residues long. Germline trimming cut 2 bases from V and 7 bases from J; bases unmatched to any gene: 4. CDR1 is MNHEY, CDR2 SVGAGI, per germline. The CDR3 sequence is CASSYVQGGEKLFF. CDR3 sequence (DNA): TGTGCCAGCAGTTACGTTCAGGGGGGTGAAAAACTGTTTTTT.